The clone carrying this T cell receptor (beta chain) came up a few times. Its antigen is not known. A much more abundant neighbour one base away suggests this may be a read error. CDR1 and CDR2 (germline): MNHEY, SVGAGI. The CDR3 runs 14 residues. In the study's own analysis: To classify distant metastasis in papillary thyroid cancer, a model was built from CDR3 differences across clinicopathological groups. With MiXCR, TCRdb called clones anew from the PCR reads. These V and J calls rely on TCRdb rather than the paper's analysis. The sample lists 85,000 to 100,000 clones, approximately 11% occurring once. These data belong to a study of metastatic and nonmetastatic thyroid tumors. Each patient came to thyroid surgery without any prior treatment (of any kind). Findings and caveats of the study: According to reports, the diversity of TCR beta was significantly higher in malignant thyroid tumors than in benign nodules, and this held in both blood and tumor samples.

The TCR was taken from a female donor with papillary thyroid cancer or a benign thyroid nodule (not recorded which). Some clones in this sample may be carry-over from other donors' samples. Sequenced: blood. The chain couples TRBV6-5 to TRBJ1-1, with a possible D match to TRBD1 (5 bases). The CDR3: CASSYLPGNTEALF. Here the CDR3 DNA reads TGTGCCAGCAGTTACCTGCCAGGGAACACTGAAGCTTTATTT.